This TCR beta chain was retrieved from a study of identical twins. The germline V gene encodes CDR1 DFQATT and CDR2 SNEGSKA (reference sequence). J was trimmed by 7 bases and V by 6 bases; bases with no gene match: 8. CDR3 length: 13 residues. Via MiXCR, TCRdb re-called the 5' RACE reads, giving one row per CDR3 protein. The table records 550,000 to 700,000 distinct CDR3 sequences, more than 9% of them present only once. This clonotype has at least ten counts. These same data were also listed under a study on yellow fever vaccine responses in identical twins.

The V and J genes are TRBV20-1 and TRBJ2-4; 8 nucleotides agree with TRBD1. Material: PBMCs. The TCR was taken from a woman younger than 35 in good health. The CDR3 nucleotides read TGCAGTGCCAGGGGGCGCAATAAGAACATTCAGTACTTC. It codes for CSARGRNKNIQYF.